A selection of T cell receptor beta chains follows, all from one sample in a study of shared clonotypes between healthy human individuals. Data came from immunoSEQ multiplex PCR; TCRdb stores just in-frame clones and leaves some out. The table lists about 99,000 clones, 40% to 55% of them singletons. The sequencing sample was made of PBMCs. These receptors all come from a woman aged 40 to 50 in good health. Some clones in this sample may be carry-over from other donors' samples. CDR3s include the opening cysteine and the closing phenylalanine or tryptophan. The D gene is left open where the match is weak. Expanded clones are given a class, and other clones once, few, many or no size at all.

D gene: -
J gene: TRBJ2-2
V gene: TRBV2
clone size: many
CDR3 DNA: TGTGCCACCTCCCGCGAAGCCGGGGAGCTGTTTTTT
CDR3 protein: CATSREAGELFF

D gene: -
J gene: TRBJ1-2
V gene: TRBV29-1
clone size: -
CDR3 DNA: TGCAGCGTTGAAGAAAGGGGAAACTATGGCTACACCTTC
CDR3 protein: CSVEERGNYGYTF

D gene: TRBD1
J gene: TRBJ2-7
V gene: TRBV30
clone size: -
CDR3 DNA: TGTGCCTGGAGTCGTAGGGACAGGGTTTTTTACGAGCAGTACTTC
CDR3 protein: CAWSRRDRVFYEQYF

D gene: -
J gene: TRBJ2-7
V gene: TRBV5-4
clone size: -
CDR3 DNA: TGTGCCAGCAGCTTGGGGACCGGCGAGCAGTACTTC
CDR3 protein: CASSLGTGEQYF

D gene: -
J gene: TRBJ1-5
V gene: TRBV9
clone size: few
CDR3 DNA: TGTGCCAGCAGCGTAGGGGATTTGGGTCAGCCCCAGCATTTT
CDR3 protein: CASSVGDLGQPQHF

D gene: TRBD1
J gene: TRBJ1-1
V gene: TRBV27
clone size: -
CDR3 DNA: TGTGCCAGCAGTGATCAGGGCAGGGGGCCTGGGAACACTGAAGCTTTCTTT
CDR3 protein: CASSDQGRGPGNTEAFF

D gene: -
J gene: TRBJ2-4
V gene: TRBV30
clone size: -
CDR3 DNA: TGTGCCTGGAAGGGGGATCCAAACATTCAGTACTTC
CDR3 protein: CAWKGDPNIQYF

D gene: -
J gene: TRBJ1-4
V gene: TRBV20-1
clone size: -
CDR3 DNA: TGCAGTGCTAGAGGGACCCGGTTTTTT
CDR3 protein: CSARGTRFF

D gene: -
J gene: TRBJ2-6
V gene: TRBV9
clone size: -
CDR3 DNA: TGTGCCAGCAGCGTCTCTGGGGCCAACGTCCTGACTTTC
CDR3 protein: CASSVSGANVLTF

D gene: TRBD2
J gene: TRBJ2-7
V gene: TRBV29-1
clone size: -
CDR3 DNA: TGCAGCGTTGCTGAACTAGCGGAAACCTACGAGCAGTACTTC
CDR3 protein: CSVAELAETYEQYF

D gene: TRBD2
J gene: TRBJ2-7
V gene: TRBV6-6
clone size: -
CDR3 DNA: TGTGCCAGCAGTCAAGCGGGAGGGCTGATCGGCGAGCAGTACTTC
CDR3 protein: CASSQAGGLIGEQYF

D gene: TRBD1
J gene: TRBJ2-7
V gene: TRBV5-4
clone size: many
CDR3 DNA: TGTGCCAGCAGCCCCGACGGGGGACAGGGGGCCTACGAGCAGTACTTC
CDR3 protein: CASSPDGGQGAYEQYF

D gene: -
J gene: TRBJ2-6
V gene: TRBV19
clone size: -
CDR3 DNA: TGTGCCATTGGTTCGGAAGGGTCTGGGGCCAACGTCCTGACTTTC
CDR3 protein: CAIGSEGSGANVLTF

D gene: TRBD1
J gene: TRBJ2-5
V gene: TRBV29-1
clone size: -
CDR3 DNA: TGCAGCGTTGGCGGGACAGGGCTGAGGGAGACCCAGTACTTC
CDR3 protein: CSVGGTGLRETQYF

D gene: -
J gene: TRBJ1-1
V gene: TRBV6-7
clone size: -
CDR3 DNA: TGTGCCAGCAGGCTACCGGACATTCCGAACACTGAAGCTTTCTTT
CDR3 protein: CASRLPDIPNTEAFF

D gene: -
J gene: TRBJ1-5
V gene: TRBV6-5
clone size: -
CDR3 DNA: TGTGCCGCCAGCGGGGGTCGTAATCAGCCCCAGCATTTT
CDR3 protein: CAASGGRNQPQHF

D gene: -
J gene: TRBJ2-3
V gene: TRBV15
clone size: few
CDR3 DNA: TGTGCCACCAGCAGAGATGGGGAGGTCACAGATACGCAGTATTTT
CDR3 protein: CATSRDGEVTDTQYF

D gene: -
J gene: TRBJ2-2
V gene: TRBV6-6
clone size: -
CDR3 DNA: TGTGCCAGCAGTTACAAGGACACCGGGGAGCTGTTTTTT
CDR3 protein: CASSYKDTGELFF

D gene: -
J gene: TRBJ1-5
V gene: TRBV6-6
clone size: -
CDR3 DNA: TGTGCCAGCAGCCTAGACAGAACCAATCAGCCCCAGCATTTT
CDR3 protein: CASSLDRTNQPQHF

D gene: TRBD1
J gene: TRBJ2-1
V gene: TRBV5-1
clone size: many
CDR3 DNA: TGCGCCAGCAGCCCGGGACAGGGGGGTAATGAGCAGTTCTTC
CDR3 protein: CASSPGQGGNEQFF

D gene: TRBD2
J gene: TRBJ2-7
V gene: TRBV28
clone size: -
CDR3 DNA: TGTGCCAGCAGTTCTCCGGGAGGGCCAAAGCGATACGAGCAGTACTTC
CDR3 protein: CASSSPGGPKRYEQYF

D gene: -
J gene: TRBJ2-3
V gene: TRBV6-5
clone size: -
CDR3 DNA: TGTGCCAGCACCCGCAGCAATACGCAGTATTTT
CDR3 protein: CASTRSNTQYF

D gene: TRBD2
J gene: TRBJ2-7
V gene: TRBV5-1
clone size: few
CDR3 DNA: TGCGCCAGCAGGGGAATTCGGAGCGGGACCTACGAGCAGTACTTC
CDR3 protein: CASRGIRSGTYEQYF

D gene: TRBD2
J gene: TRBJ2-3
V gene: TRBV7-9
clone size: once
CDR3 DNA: TGTGCCAGCAGCTTAGATGTCCTAGCGGGAGAAGCAGATACGCAGTATTTT
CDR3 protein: CASSLDVLAGEADTQYF

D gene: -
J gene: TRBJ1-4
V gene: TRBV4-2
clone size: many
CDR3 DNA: TGTGCCAGCAGCCAAGTGGCTGGGGTGGGTGAAAAACTGTTTTTT
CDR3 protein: CASSQVAGVGEKLFF

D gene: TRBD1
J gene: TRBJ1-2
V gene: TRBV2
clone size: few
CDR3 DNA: TGTGCCAGCAGTGAACAGGACAGGGTGGTCTATGGCTACACCTTC
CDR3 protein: CASSEQDRVVYGYTF

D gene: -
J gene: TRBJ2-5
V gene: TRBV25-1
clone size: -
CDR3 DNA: TGTGCCAGCAGTGGGCCCCTCCCAGCTAGGGCATCCCAAGAGACCCAGTACTTC
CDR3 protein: CASSGPLPARASQETQYF

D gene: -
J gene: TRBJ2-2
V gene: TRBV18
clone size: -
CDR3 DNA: TGTGCCAGCTCACCACGGCCAGGGGAAACCGGGGAGCTGTTTTTT
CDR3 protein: CASSPRPGETGELFF